The rows below give T cell receptor beta chains drawn from one sample of a study of T cell responses to AZD1222 COVID-19 vaccine. Clones were sequenced by immunoSEQ multiplex PCR, and TCRdb holds only the in-frame ones, with some missing. The table shows about 120,000 clones, with roughly 88% occurring only once. Sequenced here: peripheral blood, sampled on day 0 of AZD1222 vaccination. The receptor source for this set is an adult in good health. The CDR3 runs from the conserved cysteine through the conserved F or W. D genes are given only for firm matches. Clone size is not always given. Where it is, it says once, few, many or a class for expanded clones.

V gene: TRBV3-1/TRBV3-2
CDR3 length: 18
D gene: TRBD1
clone size: -
J gene: TRBJ2-2
CDR3 protein: CASSQDIFGQGAPGELFF
CDR3 DNA: TGTGCCAGCAGCCAAGATATCTTCGGACAGGGGGCCCCCGGGGAGCTGTTTTTT

V gene: TRBV5-5
CDR3 length: 15
D gene: -
clone size: once
J gene: TRBJ1-3
CDR3 protein: CASRPPQVSGNTIYF
CDR3 DNA: TGTGCCAGCAGGCCCCCACAGGTGTCTGGAAACACCATATATTTT

V gene: TRBV7-9
CDR3 length: 19
D gene: TRBD1
clone size: -
J gene: TRBJ2-6
CDR3 protein: CASSFPSTGGAAGANVLTF
CDR3 DNA: TGTGCCAGCAGCTTCCCGTCGACAGGGGGCGCCGCTGGGGCCAACGTCCTGACTTTC

V gene: TRBV29-1
CDR3 length: 13
D gene: -
clone size: -
J gene: TRBJ2-3
CDR3 protein: CSAQGQITDTQYF
CDR3 DNA: TGCAGCGCCCAAGGACAGATCACAGATACGCAGTATTTT

V gene: TRBV9
CDR3 length: 15
D gene: -
clone size: -
J gene: TRBJ1-2
CDR3 protein: CASNNGEVDNYGYTF
CDR3 DNA: TGTGCCAGCAATAATGGGGAAGTGGATAACTATGGCTACACCTTC

V gene: TRBV30
CDR3 length: 13
D gene: TRBD1
clone size: -
J gene: TRBJ1-3
CDR3 protein: CAWNPGGGNTIYF
CDR3 DNA: TGTGCCTGGAACCCAGGGGGTGGAAACACCATATATTTT

V gene: TRBV12-5
CDR3 length: 14
D gene: TRBD2
clone size: -
J gene: TRBJ2-3
CDR3 protein: CASGSVAGGETQYF
CDR3 DNA: TGTGCTAGTGGTTCCGTAGCGGGAGGGGAAACGCAGTATTTT

V gene: TRBV4-2
CDR3 length: 16
D gene: TRBD1
clone size: -
J gene: TRBJ1-2
CDR3 protein: CASSHAWTGGDYGYTF
CDR3 DNA: TGTGCCAGCAGCCATGCCTGGACAGGGGGAGACTATGGCTACACCTTC

V gene: TRBV18
CDR3 length: 13
D gene: TRBD1
clone size: -
J gene: TRBJ1-5
CDR3 protein: CASSPDRAQPQHF
CDR3 DNA: TGTGCCAGCTCACCGGACAGGGCTCAGCCCCAGCATTTT

V gene: TRBV4-2
CDR3 length: 11
D gene: -
clone size: -
J gene: TRBJ1-3
CDR3 protein: CASSQGGQVYF
CDR3 DNA: TGTGCCAGCAGCCAAGGGGGACAAGTATATTTT

V gene: TRBV6-5
CDR3 length: 13
D gene: -
clone size: -
J gene: TRBJ2-1
CDR3 protein: CASRYTGHNEQFF
CDR3 DNA: TGTGCCAGCAGGTATACAGGGCACAATGAGCAGTTCTTC

V gene: TRBV3-1/TRBV3-2
CDR3 length: 16
D gene: TRBD1
clone size: -
J gene: TRBJ1-6
CDR3 protein: CASSRSPTGEGSPLHF
CDR3 DNA: TGTGCCAGCAGCCGATCCCCCACAGGGGAAGGTTCACCCCTCCACTTT

V gene: TRBV7-9
CDR3 length: 16
D gene: TRBD2
clone size: once
J gene: TRBJ2-7
CDR3 protein: CASSYQGTRNSYEQYF
CDR3 DNA: TGTGCCAGCAGTTACCAGGGGACTAGAAACTCCTACGAGCAGTACTTC

V gene: TRBV7-2
CDR3 length: 18
D gene: -
clone size: -
J gene: TRBJ1-2
CDR3 protein: CASSLTPRPVPGFTGYTF
CDR3 DNA: TGTGCCAGCAGCTTAACTCCCCGCCCGGTCCCAGGTTTTACGGGCTACACCTTC

V gene: TRBV19
CDR3 length: 14
D gene: TRBD1
clone size: -
J gene: TRBJ1-2
CDR3 protein: CASSLPGGIYGYTF
CDR3 DNA: TGTGCCAGTAGCCTCCCAGGGGGAATTTATGGCTACACCTTC

V gene: TRBV5-4
CDR3 length: 17
D gene: -
clone size: -
J gene: TRBJ1-5
CDR3 protein: CASSLMVKVRGNQPQHF
CDR3 DNA: TGTGCCAGCAGCTTGATGGTGAAAGTTCGGGGCAATCAGCCCCAGCATTTT

V gene: TRBV18
CDR3 length: 13
D gene: -
clone size: -
J gene: TRBJ2-7
CDR3 protein: CASSTDTTYEQYF
CDR3 DNA: TGTGCCAGCTCAACGGACACCACCTACGAGCAGTACTTC

V gene: TRBV7-2
CDR3 length: 16
D gene: TRBD1
clone size: -
J gene: TRBJ1-4
CDR3 protein: CASSLGGAGGGEKLFF
CDR3 DNA: TGTGCCAGCAGCTTAGGGGGCGCAGGGGGCGGTGAAAAACTGTTTTTT

V gene: TRBV25-1
CDR3 length: 11
D gene: -
clone size: -
J gene: TRBJ2-3
CDR3 protein: CASSSLDTQYF
CDR3 DNA: TGTGCCAGCAGTTCGCTAGATACGCAGTATTTT

V gene: TRBV7-9
CDR3 length: 15
D gene: -
clone size: -
J gene: TRBJ2-7
CDR3 protein: CASSLDNEQFKEQYF
CDR3 DNA: TGTGCCAGCAGCTTAGATAATGAACAGTTTAAAGAGCAGTACTTC

V gene: TRBV6-6
CDR3 length: 14
D gene: -
clone size: -
J gene: TRBJ2-1
CDR3 protein: CASGDPQSWDEQFF
CDR3 DNA: TGTGCCAGCGGGGATCCTCAAAGCTGGGATGAGCAGTTCTTC

V gene: TRBV7-8
CDR3 length: 16
D gene: -
clone size: -
J gene: TRBJ1-5
CDR3 protein: CASSLGQNSGNQPQHF
CDR3 DNA: TGTGCCAGCAGCTTAGGACAAAACTCGGGTAATCAGCCCCAGCATTTT